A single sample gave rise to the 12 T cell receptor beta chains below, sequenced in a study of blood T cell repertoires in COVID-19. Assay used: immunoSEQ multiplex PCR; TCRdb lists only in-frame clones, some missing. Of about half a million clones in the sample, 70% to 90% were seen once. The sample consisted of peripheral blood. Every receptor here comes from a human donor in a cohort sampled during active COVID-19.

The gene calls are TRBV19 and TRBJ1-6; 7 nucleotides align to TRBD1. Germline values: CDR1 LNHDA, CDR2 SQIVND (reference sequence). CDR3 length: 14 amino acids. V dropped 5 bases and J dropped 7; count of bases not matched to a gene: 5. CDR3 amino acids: CASSSPDRNSPLHF. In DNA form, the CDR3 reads TGTGCCAGTAGTTCCCCGGACAGGAATTCACCCCTCCACTTT.

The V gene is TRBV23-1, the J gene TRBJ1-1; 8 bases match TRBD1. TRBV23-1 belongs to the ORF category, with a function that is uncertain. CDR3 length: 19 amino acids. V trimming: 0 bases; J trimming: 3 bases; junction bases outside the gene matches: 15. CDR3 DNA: TGCGCCAGCAGTCAATCGGGACTAAGACAGGGGATAGGGCACACTGAAGCTTTCTTT. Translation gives CASSQSGLRQGIGHTEAFF.

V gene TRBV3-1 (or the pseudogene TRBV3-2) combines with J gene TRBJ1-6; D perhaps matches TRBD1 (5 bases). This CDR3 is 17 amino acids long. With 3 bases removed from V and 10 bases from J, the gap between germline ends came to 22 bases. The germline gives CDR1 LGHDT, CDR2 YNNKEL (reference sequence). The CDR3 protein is CASSHQTGAVGVSPLHF. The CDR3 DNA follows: TGTGCCAGCAGCCATCAAACTGGGGCGGTTGGGGTATCACCCCTCCACTTT.

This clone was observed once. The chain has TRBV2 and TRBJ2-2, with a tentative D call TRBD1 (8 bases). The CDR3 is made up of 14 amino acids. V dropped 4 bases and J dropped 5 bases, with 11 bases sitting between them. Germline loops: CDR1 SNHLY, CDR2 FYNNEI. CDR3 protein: CASSVQGGTGELFF. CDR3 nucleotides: TGTGCCAGCAGTGTACAGGGGGGGACCGGGGAGCTGTTTTTT.

This chain's CDR3 is CASSFSSLGTGGFEQYF. In nucleotides, the CDR3 is TGTGCCAGTAGTTTTTCCTCTCTGGGGACAGGGGGTTTCGAGCAGTACTTC. This chain links TRBV19 with TRBJ2-7; 11 nucleotides agree with TRBD1. The CDR3 has 17 residues. Germline V gives CDR1 LNHDA, CDR2 SQIVND (reference sequence). Trimming cost V 5 bases and J 6 bases; bases outside gene matches: 15.

The CDR3 loop is CASSFAGSGRVGEQFF. In DNA form, the CDR3 reads TGTGCCAGCAGCTTTGCGGGTAGCGGGAGGGTGGGTGAGCAGTTCTTC. The rearrangement uses TRBV9 and TRBJ2-1, with TRBD2 matching 11 bases. Germline-derived CDR1 and CDR2 are SGDLS and YYNGEE. This CDR3 comprises 16 residues. Unmatched junction bases numbered 12, after V lost 4 bases and J lost 9 bases. Combining the CDR3 with reference TRBV9 and TRBJ2-1 gives the whole variable domain DSGVTQTPKHLITATGQRVTLRCSPRSGDLSVYWYQQSLDQGLQFLIQYYNGEERAKGNILERFSAQQFPDLHSELNLSSLELGDSALYFCASSFAGSGRVGEQFFGPGTRLTVL.

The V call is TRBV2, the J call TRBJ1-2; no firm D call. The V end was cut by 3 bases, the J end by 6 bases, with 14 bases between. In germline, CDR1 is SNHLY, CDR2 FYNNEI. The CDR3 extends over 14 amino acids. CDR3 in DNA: TGTGCCAGCAGTGATCCGACCTTGGAGGATGGCTACACCTTC. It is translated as CASSDPTLEDGYTF. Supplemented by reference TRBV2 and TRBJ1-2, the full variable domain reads EPEVTQTPSHQVTQMGQEVILRCVPISNHLYFYWYRQILGQKVEFLVSFYNNEISEKSEIFDDQFSVERPDGSNFTLKIRSTKLEDSAMYFCASSDPTLEDGYTFGSGTRLTVV.

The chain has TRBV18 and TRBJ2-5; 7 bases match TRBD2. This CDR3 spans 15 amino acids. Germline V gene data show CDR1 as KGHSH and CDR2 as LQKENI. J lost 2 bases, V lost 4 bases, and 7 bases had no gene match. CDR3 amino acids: CASSREGWWQETQYF. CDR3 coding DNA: TGTGCCAGCTCACGGGAGGGGTGGTGGCAAGAGACCCAGTACTTC.

CDR3 amino acids: CASSLRDRGPYGYTF. The CDR3 nucleotides are TGTGCCAGCAGCTTGAGGGACAGGGGACCTTATGGCTACACCTTC. The J gene is TRBJ1-2, the V gene TRBV5-6; TRBD1 matches 10 bases. Per the germline V gene, CDR1 is SGHDT and CDR2 is YYEEEE. J gave up 5 bases and V 1 base, and 5 bases lay outside the gene matches. This CDR3 has 15 residues.

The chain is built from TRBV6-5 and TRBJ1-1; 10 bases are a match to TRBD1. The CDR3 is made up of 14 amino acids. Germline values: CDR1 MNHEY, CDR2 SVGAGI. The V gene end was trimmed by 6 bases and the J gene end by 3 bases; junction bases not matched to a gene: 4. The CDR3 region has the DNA TGTGCCAGCAGGCCGACAGGGGGCCACACTGAAGCTTTCTTT. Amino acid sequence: CASRPTGGHTEAFF.

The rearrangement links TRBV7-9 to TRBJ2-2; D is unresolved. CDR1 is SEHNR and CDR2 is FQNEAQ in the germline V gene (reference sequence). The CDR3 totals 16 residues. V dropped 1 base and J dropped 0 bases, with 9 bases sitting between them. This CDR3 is CASSLEQIANTGELFF. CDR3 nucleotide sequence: TGTGCCAGCAGCTTAGAACAGATAGCGAACACCGGGGAGCTGTTTTTT.

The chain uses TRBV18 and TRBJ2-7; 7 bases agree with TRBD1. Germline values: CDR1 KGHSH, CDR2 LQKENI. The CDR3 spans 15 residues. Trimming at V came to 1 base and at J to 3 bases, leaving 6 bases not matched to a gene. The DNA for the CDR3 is TGTGCCAGCTCACCACGTAGGGGGCGCGTCTACGAGCAGTACTTC. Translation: CASSPRRGRVYEQYF.